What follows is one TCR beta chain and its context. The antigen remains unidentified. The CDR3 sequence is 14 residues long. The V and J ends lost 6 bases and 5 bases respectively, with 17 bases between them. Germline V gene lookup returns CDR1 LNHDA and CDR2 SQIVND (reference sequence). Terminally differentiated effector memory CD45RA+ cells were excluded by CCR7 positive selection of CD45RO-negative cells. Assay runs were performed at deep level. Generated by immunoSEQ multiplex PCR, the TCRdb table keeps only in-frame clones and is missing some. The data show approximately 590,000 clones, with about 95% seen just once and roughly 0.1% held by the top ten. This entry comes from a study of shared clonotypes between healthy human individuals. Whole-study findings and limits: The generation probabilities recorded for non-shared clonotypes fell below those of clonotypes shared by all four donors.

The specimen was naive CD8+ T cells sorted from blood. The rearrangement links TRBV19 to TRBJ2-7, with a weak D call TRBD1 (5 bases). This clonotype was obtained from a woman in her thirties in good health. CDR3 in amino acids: CASSLTVGIHEQYF. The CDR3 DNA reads TGTGCCAGTAGCCTGACAGTGGGCATCCACGAGCAGTACTTC.